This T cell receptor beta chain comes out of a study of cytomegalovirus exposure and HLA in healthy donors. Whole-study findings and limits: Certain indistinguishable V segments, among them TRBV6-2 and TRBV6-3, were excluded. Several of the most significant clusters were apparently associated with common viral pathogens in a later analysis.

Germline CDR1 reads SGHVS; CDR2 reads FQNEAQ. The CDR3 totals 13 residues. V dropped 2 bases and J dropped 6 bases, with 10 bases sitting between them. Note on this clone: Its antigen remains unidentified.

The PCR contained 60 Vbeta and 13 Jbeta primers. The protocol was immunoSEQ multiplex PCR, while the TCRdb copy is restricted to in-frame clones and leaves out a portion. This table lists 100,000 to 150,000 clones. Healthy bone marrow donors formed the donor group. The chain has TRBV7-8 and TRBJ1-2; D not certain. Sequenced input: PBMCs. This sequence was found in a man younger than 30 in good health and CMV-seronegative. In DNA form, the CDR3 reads TGTGCCAGCAGCTTATGGGCAGACGATGGCTACACCTTC. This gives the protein CASSLWADDGYTF.